The rows below give T cell receptor beta chains drawn from one sample of a study of human T cells and chemical hapten exposure. In TCRdb, the RACE reads were re-called with MiXCR into one record per CDR3 protein. The table lists under 200,000 distinct CDR3 sequences, 28% of them singletons. This sample comprised whole blood, obtained in connection with sensitization to the hapten diphenylcyclopropenone (DPC). These receptors originate from a woman aged 18-29 years with alopecia areata. Some clones in this sample may be carry-over from other donors' samples. Each CDR3 is given with its conserved first and last residue. D genes are given only for firm matches. Clone size is shown for a subset of rows, as once, few, many or a class of expanded clone.

V	size	D	J	length	CDR3	DNA
TRBV2	few	TRBD1	TRBJ2-5	15	CASSEARDRQETQYF	TGTGCCAGCAGTGAAGCCCGGGACAGGCAAGAGACCCAGTACTTC
TRBV27	-	-	TRBJ1-1	13	CASSFGGTSKSFF	TGTGCCAGCAGTTTTGGTGGGACGTCGAAGTCTTTCTTT
TRBV7-7	-	-	TRBJ2-2	15	CASSSTSLDTGELFF	TGTGCCAGCAGCTCGACTAGTCTAGATACCGGGGAGCTGTTTTTT
TRBV4-1	-	-	TRBJ2-1	17	CASSQEFAPGHYTEQFF	TGCGCCAGCAGCCAAGAGTTTGCGCCGGGGCACTACACGGAGCAGTTCTTC
TRBV7-9	once	-	TRBJ1-2	14	CASSLVSGAYGYTF	TGTGCCAGCAGCTTAGTTAGCGGGGCCTATGGCTACACCTTC
TRBV2	-	-	TRBJ1-5	13	CASEGLVGQPQHF	TGTGCCAGCGAGGGGTTAGTGGGTCAGCCCCAGCATTTT
TRBV6-6	-	-	TRBJ2-1	16	CASSYMTLRSYNEQFF	TGTGCCAGCAGTTACATGACGCTTCGTTCCTACAATGAGCAGTTCTTC
TRBV12-3/TRBV12-4	-	-	TRBJ1-2	13	CASSLAGPRGYTF	TGTGCCAGCAGTTTAGCCGGACCTCGCGGCTACACCTTC
TRBV11-2	many	-	TRBJ2-5	13	CASSLLAGETQYF	TGTGCCAGCAGCTTACTTGCCGGGGAGACCCAGTACTTC
TRBV6-2/TRBV6-3	-	-	TRBJ1-2	17	CASSYPVRRDVRYGYTF	TGTGCCAGCAGTTACCCAGTCCGGAGGGACGTCCGCTATGGCTACACCTTC
TRBV29-1	few	-	TRBJ2-1	15	CSVPGAGANYNEQFF	TGCAGCGTGCCGGGGGCGGGGGCAAACTACAATGAGCAGTTCTTC
TRBV6-5	few	-	TRBJ1-1	13	CASSYLGESGAFF	TGTGCCAGCAGTTACTTGGGCGAGAGTGGAGCTTTCTTT
TRBV11-2	many	-	TRBJ1-5	13	CASSLDWGQPQHF	TGTGCCAGCAGCTTAGATTGGGGCCAGCCCCAGCATTTT